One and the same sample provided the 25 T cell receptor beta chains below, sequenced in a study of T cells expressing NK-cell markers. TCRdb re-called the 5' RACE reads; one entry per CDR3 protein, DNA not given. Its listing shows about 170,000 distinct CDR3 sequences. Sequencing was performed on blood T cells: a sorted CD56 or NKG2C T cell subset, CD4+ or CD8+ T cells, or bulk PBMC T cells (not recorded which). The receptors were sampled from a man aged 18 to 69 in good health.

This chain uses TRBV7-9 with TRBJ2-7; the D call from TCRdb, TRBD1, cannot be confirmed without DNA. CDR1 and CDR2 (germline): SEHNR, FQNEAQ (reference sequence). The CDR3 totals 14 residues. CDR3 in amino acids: CASSPRTGFYEQYF.

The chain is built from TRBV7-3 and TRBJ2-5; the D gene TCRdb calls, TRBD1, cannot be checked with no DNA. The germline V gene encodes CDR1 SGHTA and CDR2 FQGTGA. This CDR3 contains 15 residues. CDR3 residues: CASSLNPGARETQYF.

CDR3 in amino acids: CSVLLIAGANGANVLTF. The chain has TRBV29-1 and TRBJ2-6; the D gene TCRdb calls, TRBD2, cannot be checked with no DNA. Germline CDR1 is SQVTM and CDR2 is ANQGSEA. The CDR3 spans 17 residues. The whole variable domain, filled in from reference TRBV29-1 and TRBJ2-6, reads SAVISQKPSRDICQRGTSLTIQCQVDSQVTMMFWYRQQPGQSLTLIATANQGSEATYESGFVIDKFPISRPNLTFSTLTVSNMSPEDSSIYLCSVLLIAGANGANVLTFGAGSRLTVL.

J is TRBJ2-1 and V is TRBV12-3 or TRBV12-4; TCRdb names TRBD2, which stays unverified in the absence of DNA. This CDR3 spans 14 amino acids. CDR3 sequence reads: CASTQTSGDNEQFF.

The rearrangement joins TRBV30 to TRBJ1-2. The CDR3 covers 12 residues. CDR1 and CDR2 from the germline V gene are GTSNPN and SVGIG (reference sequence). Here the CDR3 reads CAWSRDYWSYTF.

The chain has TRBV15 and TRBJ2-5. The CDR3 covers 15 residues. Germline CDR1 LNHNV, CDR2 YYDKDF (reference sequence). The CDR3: CATSRDRLTQETQYF.

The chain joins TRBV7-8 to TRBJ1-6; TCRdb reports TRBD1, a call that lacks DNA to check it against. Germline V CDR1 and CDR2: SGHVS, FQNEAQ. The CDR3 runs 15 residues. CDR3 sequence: CASSSPGHLNSPLHF. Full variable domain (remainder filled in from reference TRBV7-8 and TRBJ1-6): GAGVSQSPRYKVAKRGQDVALRCDPISGHVSLFWYQQALGQGPEFLTYFQNEAQLDKSGLPSDRFFAERPEGSVSTLKIQRTQQEDSAVYLCASSSPGHLNSPLHFGNGTRLTVT.

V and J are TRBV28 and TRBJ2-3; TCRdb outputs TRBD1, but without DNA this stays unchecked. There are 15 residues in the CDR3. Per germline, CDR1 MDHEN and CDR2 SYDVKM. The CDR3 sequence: CASTLWTGATDTQYF.

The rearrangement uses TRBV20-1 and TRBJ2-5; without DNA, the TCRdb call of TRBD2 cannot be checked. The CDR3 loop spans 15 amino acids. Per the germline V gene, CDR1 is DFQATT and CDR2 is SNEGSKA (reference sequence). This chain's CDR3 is CSARARTSGEETQYF.

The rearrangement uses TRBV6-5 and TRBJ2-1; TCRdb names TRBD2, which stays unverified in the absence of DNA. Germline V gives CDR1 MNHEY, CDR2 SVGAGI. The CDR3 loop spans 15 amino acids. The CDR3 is CASSSLVVPYNEQFF.

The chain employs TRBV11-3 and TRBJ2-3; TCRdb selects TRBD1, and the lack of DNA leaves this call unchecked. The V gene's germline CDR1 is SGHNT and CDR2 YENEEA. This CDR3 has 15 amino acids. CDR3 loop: CASSPGTVITDTQYF.

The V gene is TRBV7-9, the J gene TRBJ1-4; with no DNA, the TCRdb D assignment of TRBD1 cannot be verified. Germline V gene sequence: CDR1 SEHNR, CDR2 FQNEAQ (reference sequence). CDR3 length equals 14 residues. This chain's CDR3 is CASTQQGGEEKLFF.

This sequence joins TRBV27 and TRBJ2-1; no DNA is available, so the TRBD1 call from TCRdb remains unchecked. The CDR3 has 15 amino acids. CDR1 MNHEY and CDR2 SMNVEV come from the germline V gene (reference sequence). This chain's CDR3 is CASSQGRMHRNEQFF.

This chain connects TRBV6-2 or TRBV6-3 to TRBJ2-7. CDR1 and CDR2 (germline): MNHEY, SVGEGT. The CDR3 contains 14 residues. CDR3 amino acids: CASSYSQSSYEQYF.

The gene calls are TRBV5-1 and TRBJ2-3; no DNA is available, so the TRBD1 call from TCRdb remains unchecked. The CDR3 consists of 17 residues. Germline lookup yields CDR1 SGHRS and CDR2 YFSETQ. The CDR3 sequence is CASSFSNRGYRGDTQYF.

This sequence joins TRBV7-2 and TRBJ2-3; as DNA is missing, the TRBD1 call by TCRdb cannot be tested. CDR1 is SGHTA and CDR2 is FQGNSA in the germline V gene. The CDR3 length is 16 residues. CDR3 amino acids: CASSLDRDQPEDTQYF.

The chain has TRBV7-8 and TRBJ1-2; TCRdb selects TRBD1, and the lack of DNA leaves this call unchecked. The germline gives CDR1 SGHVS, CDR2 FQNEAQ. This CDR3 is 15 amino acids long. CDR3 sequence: CASSWGWEGADGYTF.

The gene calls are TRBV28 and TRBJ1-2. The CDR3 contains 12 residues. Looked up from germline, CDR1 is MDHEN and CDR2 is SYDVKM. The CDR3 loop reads CASSLRGMGYTF.

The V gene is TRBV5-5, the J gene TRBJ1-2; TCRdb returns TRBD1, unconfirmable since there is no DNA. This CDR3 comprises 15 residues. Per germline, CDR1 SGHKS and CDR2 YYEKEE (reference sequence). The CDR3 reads CASSVLGGANYGYTF.

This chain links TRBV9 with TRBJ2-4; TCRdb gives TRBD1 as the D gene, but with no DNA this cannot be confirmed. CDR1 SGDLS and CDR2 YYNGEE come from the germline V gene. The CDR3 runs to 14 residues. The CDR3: CASSVEDSASWLYF.

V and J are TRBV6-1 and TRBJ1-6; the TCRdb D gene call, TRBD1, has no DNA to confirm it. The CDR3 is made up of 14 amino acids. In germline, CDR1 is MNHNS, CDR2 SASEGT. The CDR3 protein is CASTKTGKYSPLHF.

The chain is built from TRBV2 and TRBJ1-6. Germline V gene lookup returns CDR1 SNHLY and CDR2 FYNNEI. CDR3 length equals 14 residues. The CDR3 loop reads CASSARTYNSPLHF.

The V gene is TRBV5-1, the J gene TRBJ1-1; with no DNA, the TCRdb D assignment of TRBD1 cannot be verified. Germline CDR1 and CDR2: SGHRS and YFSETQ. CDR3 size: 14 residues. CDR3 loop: CASSLGDGPTEAFF.

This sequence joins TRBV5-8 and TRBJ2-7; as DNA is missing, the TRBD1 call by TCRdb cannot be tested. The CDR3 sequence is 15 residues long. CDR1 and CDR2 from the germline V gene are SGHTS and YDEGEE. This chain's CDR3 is CASSFGGPSSYEQYF.

The CDR3 is CASSLALVGKDYEQYF. J is TRBJ2-7 and V is TRBV7-9. The germline CDR1 and CDR2 sequences are SEHNR and FQNEAQ (reference sequence). This CDR3 has 16 amino acids.